This T cell receptor (beta chain) was captured in a study of T-cell memory formation after mild COVID-19. This clonotype was observed a few times. Its antigen is unidentified. Using its own MiXCR run on the 5' RACE reads, TCRdb lists one record per CDR3 protein. This table holds about half a million distinct CDR3 sequences, 15% to 20% found once. V was pared by 6 bases and J by 0 bases, with 12 bases of the junction left unmatched. The CDR3 runs to 17 residues. CDR1 is LGHDT and CDR2 is YNNKEL in the germline V gene (reference sequence). Study outcomes and limitations: Some clones that responded were present in memory (sampled pre-infection), which suggests cross-reactive memory joined.

This sequence originates from an adult woman who had mild COVID-19 (a few samples of this study predate the infection). Cell type and time point are not known. The rearrangement uses TRBV3-1 and TRBJ2-5, with 8 bases that match TRBD1. Sequencing was done on a sample of PBMCs or a T cell subset sorted from them (not recorded which). CDR3 nucleotide sequence: TGTGCCAGCAGTTCAAAGGGGACAGGACCTGACCAAGAGACCCAGTACTTC. Translating it yields CASSSKGTGPDQETQYF.